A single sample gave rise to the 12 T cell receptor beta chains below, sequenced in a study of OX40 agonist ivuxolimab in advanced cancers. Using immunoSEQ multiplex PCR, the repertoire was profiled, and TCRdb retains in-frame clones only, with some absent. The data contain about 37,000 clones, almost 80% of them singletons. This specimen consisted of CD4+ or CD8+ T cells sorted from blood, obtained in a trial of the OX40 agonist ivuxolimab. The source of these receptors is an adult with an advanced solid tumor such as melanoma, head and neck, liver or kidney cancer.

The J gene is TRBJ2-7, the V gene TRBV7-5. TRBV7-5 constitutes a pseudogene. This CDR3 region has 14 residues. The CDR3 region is CVRSLAKDGYEQYF. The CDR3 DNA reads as TGTGTCAGAAGCTTAGCCAAGGACGGCTACGAGCAGTACTTC.

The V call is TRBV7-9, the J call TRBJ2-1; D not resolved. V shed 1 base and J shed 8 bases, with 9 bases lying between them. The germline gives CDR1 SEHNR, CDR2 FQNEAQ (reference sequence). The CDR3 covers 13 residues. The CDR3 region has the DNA TGTGCCAGCAGCTTAGACTTCACAGATGAGCAGTTCTTC. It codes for CASSLDFTDEQFF.

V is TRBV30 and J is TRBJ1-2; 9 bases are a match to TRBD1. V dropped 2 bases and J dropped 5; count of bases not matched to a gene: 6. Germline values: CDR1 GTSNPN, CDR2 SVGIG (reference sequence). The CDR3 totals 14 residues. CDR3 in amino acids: CAWSKTGGKYGYTF. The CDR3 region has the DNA TGTGCCTGGAGTAAGACAGGGGGAAAGTATGGCTACACCTTC.

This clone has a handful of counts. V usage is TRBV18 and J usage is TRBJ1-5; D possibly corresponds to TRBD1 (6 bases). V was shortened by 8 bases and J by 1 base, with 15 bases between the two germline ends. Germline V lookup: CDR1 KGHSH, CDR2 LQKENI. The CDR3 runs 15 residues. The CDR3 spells CASALEGGSNQPQHF. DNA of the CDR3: TGTGCCAGCGCCCTTGAGGGGGGAAGCAATCAGCCCCAGCATTTT.

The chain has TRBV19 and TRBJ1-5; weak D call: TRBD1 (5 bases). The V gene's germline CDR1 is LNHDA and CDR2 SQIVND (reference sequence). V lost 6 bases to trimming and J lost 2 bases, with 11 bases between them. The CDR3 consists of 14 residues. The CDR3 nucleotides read TGTGCCAGTAGAAAAGGAGGGGGCAATCAGCCCCAGCATTTT. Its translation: CASRKGGGNQPQHF.

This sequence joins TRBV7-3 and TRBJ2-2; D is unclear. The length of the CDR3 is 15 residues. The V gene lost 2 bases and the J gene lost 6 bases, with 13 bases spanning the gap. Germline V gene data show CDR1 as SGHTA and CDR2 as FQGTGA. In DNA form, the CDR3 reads TGTGCCAGCAGCTTACTGCAGGCCGGCGCCGGGGAGCTGTTTTTT. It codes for CASSLLQAGAGELFF.

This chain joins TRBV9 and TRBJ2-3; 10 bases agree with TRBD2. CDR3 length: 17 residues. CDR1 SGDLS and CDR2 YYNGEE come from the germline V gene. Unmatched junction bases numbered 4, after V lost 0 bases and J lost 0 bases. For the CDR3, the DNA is TGTGCCAGCAGCGTAGTCGCTAGCGGGGGTAGCACAGATACGCAGTATTTT. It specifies CASSVVASGGSTDTQYF.

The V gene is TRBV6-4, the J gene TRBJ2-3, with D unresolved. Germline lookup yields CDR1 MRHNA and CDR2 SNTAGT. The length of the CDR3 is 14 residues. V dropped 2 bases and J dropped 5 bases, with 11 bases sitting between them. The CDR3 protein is CASSDNGLQDTQYF. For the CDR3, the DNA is TGTGCCAGCAGTGACAACGGGCTGCAAGATACGCAGTATTTT.

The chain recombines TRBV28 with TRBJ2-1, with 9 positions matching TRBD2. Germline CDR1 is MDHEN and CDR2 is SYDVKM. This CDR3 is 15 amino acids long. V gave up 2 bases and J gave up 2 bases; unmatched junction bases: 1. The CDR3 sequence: CASSLAGGTYNEQFF. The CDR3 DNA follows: TGTGCCAGCAGTTTAGCGGGAGGGACCTACAATGAGCAGTTCTTC.

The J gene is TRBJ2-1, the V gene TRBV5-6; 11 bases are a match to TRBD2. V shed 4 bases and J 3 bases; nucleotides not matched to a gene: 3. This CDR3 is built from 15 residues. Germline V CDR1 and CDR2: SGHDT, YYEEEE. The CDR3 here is CASSLGTSGYNEQFF. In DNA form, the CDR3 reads TGTGCCAGCAGCCTCGGGACTAGCGGCTACAATGAGCAGTTCTTC.

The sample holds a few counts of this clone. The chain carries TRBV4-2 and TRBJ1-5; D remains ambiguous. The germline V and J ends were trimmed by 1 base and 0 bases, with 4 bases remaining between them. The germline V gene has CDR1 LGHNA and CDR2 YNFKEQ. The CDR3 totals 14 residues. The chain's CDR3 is CASSQGISNQPQHF. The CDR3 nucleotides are TGTGCCAGCAGCCAAGGTATTAGCAATCAGCCCCAGCATTTT.

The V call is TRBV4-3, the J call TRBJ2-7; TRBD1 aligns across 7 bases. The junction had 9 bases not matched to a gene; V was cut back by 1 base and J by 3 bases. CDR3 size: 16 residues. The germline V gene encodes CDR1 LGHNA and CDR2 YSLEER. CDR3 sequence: CASSQVAGTDHYEQYF. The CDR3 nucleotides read TGCGCCAGCAGCCAAGTGGCCGGGACAGACCACTACGAGCAGTACTTC.